This paragraph covers one TCR beta chain sequence. Its antigen is unknown. Per the germline V gene, CDR1 is LGHNA and CDR2 is YSLEER. Trimming stripped 2 bases from V and 5 bases from J, with 15 bases between. The CDR3 sequence is 15 residues long. This entry is derived from a study of cytomegalovirus exposure and HLA in healthy donors. Study-level findings and limits: Upon later analysis, HLA-associated TCR beta chains proved more clonally expanded than other, equally common chains. In a later analysis, about 17,000 TCR beta sequences were associated with HLA alleles at 0.05 false discovery rate.

60 Vbeta and 13 Jbeta primers were used in PCR. The table came from immunoSEQ multiplex PCR; TCRdb's copy has only in-frame clones and leaves some out. The table has about 110,000 clones, 65% to 85% seen once. The gene calls are TRBV4-3 and TRBJ1-1, with a possible D match to TRBD1 (5 bases). The TCR sequence derives from a man between 45 and 60 years old in good health and CMV-seronegative. The material sequenced was PBMCs. DNA for the CDR3: TGCGCCAGCAGCCAACAAGGGTTTAGGGGAACTGAAGCTTTCTTT. Protein sequence: CASSQQGFRGTEAFF.